The 5 T cell receptor beta chains below were found in one sample sequenced in a study of blood T cell repertoires in COVID-19. Method: immunoSEQ multiplex PCR; TCRdb's copy keeps in-frame clones and lacks some. Of around 400,000 clones listed, 89% were seen once; the top ten hold 1% to 1.5%. The sample comprised peripheral blood. The receptors were gathered from a man between 35 and 55 years old with acute or convalescent COVID-19.

This chain connects TRBV5-1 to TRBJ1-4, with D maybe TRBD1 (5 bases). Trimming took off 0 bases at V and 4 bases at J, with 7 bases between the two ends. Germline lookup yields CDR1 SGHRS and CDR2 YFSETQ. The CDR3 loop spans 14 amino acids. CDR3 amino acids: CASSLGTYNEKLFF. The CDR3 DNA reads as TGCGCCAGCAGCTTGGGGACATATAATGAAAAACTGTTTTTT.

The chain links TRBV7-6 to TRBJ2-3, with D possibly TRBD2 on 8 matching bases. CDR1 is SGHVS, CDR2 FNYEAQ, per germline. The CDR3 loop spans 16 amino acids. V shed 5 bases and J shed 2 bases, with 17 bases lying between them. The CDR3 nucleotides are TGTGCCAGCAGCCCCGGGAGGGGACAGTCCACAGATACGCAGTATTTT. This encodes CASSPGRGQSTDTQYF.

The chain recombines TRBV9 with TRBJ1-2, with 9 nucleotides matching TRBD1. With 3 bases clipped from V and 7 bases from J, the junction kept 7 bases outside the gene matches. The CDR3 has 14 amino acids. Germline CDR1 SGDLS, CDR2 YYNGEE. The CDR3 here is CASSAEQGAGGYTF. The CDR3 coding sequence is TGTGCCAGCAGCGCTGAACAGGGGGCGGGTGGCTACACCTTC.

The gene calls are TRBV28 and TRBJ1-5, with TRBD1 identical over 7 bases. Germline trimming cut 9 bases from V and 0 bases from J; bases unmatched to any gene: 14. Germline V gene lookup returns CDR1 MDHEN and CDR2 SYDVKM. The CDR3 consists of 17 residues. The CDR3, as DNA: TGTGCCAGTATCCATCCTACAGGGGTATATAGCAATCAGCCCCAGCATTTT. Protein: CASIHPTGVYSNQPQHF.

J is TRBJ2-7 and V is TRBV7-2; D perhaps matches TRBD2 (7 bases). The CDR3 has 16 amino acids. V shed 5 bases and J shed 1 base, with 18 bases lying between them. CDR1 SGHTA and CDR2 FQGNSA come from the germline V gene. The CDR3 region has the DNA TGTGCCAGCAGCCTAAGGGGGGCGGGAGTGTCCTACGAGCAGTACTTC. Translation: CASSLRGAGVSYEQYF.